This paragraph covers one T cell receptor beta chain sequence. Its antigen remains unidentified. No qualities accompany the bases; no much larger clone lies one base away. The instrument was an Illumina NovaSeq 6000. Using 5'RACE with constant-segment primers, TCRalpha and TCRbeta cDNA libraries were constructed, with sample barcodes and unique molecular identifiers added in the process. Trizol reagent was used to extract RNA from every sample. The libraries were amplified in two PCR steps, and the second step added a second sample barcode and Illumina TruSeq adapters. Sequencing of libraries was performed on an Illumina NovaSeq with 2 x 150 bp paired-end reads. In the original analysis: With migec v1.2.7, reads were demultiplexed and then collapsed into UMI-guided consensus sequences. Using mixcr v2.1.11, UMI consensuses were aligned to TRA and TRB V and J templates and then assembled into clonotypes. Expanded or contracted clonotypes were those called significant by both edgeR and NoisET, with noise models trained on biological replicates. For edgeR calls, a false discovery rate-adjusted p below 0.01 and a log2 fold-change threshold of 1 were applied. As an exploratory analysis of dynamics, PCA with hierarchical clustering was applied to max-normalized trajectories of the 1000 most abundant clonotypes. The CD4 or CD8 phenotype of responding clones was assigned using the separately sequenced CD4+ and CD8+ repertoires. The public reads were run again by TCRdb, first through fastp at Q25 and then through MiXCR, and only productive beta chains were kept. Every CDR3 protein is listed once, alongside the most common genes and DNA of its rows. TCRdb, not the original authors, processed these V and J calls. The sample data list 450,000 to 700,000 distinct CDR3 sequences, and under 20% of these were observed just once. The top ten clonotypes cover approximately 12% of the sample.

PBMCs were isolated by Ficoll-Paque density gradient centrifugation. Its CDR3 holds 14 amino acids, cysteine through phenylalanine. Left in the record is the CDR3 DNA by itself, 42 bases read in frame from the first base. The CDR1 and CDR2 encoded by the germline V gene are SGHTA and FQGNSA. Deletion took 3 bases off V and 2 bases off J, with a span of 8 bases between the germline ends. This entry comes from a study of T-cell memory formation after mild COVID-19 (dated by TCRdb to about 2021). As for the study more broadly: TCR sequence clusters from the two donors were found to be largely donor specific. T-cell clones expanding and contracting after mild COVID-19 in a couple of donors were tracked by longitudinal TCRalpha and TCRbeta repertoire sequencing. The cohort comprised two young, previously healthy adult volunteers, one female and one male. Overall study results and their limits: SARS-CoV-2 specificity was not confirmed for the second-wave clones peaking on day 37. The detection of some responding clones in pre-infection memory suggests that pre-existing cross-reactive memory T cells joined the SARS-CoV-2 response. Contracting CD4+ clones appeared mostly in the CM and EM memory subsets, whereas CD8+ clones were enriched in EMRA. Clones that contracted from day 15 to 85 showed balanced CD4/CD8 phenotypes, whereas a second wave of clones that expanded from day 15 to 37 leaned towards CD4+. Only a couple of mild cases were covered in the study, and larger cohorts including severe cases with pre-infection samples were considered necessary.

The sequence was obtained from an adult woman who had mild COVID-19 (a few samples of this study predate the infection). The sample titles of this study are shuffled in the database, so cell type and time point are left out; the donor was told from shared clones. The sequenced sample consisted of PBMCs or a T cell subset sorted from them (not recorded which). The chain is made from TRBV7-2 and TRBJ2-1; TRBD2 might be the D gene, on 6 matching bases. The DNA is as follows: TGTGCCAGCAGCTTGGAGCGGGCCTACAATGAGCAGTTCTTC. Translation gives CASSLERAYNEQFF.